This TCR beta chain was captured in a study of blood T cell repertoires in COVID-19. Per the original data handling: Amplification of reference gene primers was used by the study to estimate nucleated cell counts. Using immunoSEQ multiplex PCR, the repertoire was profiled, and TCRdb retains in-frame clones only, with some absent. V, J and clone size were drawn from that table, and D and trimming were deduced from the DNA. The profile shows hundreds of thousands of clones, roughly 92% of them singletons. This CDR3 contains 12 residues. V lost 3 bases and J 10 bases, leaving 10 bases between the germline ends.

Material for sequencing was peripheral blood. The J gene is TRBJ2-1, the V gene TRBV12-3 or TRBV12-4; D unclear. The TCR sequence derives from a man aged 55 to 70 with COVID-19, enrolled during active disease. CDR3 nucleotides: TGTGCCAGCAGTTTTTCCGGCGGAGAGCAGTTCTTC. It is translated as CASSFSGGEQFF.